One and the same sample provided the 17 T cell receptor beta chains below, sequenced in a study of identical twins. TCRdb ran MiXCR on the 5' RACE reads and lists one entry per CDR3 protein. Counted here are about 430,000 distinct CDR3 sequences, about 18% occurring once; the ten biggest clones make up 12%. The source material was naive T cells sorted from blood. These receptors all stem from a middle-aged man in good health.

The chain is built from TRBV5-1 and TRBJ2-1; 8 bases line up with TRBD1. The CDR3 is 16 residues long. V lost 3 bases and J lost 5; bases outside the gene matches: 10. Per the germline V gene, CDR1 is SGHRS and CDR2 is YFSETQ. As DNA, the CDR3 is TGCGCCAGCAGCTACCCAAGACAGGGGTATAACAATGAGCAGTTCTTC. Its protein is CASSYPRQGYNNEQFF.

The sample holds many counts of this clonotype. The junction differs from germline at one of its ends, possibly a read error. The rearrangement uses TRBV20-1 and TRBJ1-3; 8 positions agree with TRBD1. CDR1 and CDR2 from the germline V gene are DFQATT and SNEGSKA (reference sequence). CDR3 length: 15 amino acids. CDR3 residues: CSARSRTGYLNREVF. The CDR3 region has the DNA TGCAGTGCTAGATCCAGGACAGGGTACCTGAATAGGGAGGTCTTT.

This clonotype was seen at least ten times. This sequence joins TRBV5-1 and TRBJ2-3; a weak D match, TRBD1 (6 bases). This CDR3 has 14 residues. Trimming stripped 0 bases from V and 4 bases from J, with 9 bases between. The germline gives CDR1 SGHRS, CDR2 YFSETQ. DNA for the CDR3: TGCGCCAGCAGCTTGGGGGGGCCCCCAGATACGCAGTATTTT. Protein sequence: CASSLGGPPDTQYF.

This clonotype was recorded at least ten times. V is TRBV11-1 and J is TRBJ2-7, with D perhaps being TRBD1 or TRBD2 (7 bases each). The germline gives CDR1 SGHAT, CDR2 FQDESV (reference sequence). The CDR3 runs to 18 residues. Trimming took off 2 bases at V and 1 base at J, with 21 bases between the two ends. Written as DNA, the CDR3 is TGTGCCAGCAGCTTAAATAACAGGGGACTATCTCAGTCCTACGAGCAGTACTTC. This translates into CASSLNNRGLSQSYEQYF.

This clonotype was counted ten times or more. This chain uses TRBV5-1 with TRBJ1-2; 8 bases map to TRBD1. The CDR3 runs to 15 residues. J was trimmed by 5 bases and V by 0 bases; bases with no gene match: 6. The germline CDR1 and CDR2 sequences are SGHRS and YFSETQ. The CDR3 nucleotides are TGCGCCAGCAGCTTGGCCGGAGACAGGGGTTATGGCTACACCTTC. Its protein is CASSLAGDRGYGYTF.

This clonotype appeared a few times. The rearrangement links TRBV7-2 to TRBJ2-5; TRBD2 aligns across 12 bases. J was trimmed by 2 bases and V by 4 bases; bases with no gene match: 5. The germline gives CDR1 SGHTA, CDR2 FQGNSA. The CDR3 contains 16 residues. The CDR3, as DNA: TGTGCCAGCAGCTCAACAGGGACTAGCGGGCAAGAGACCCAGTACTTC. As protein: CASSSTGTSGQETQYF.

Only a few counts were recorded for this clonotype. V and J are TRBV5-4 and TRBJ2-6; 9 bases align to TRBD1. Trimming at V came to 0 bases and at J to 1 base, leaving 8 bases not matched to a gene. Germline CDR1 reads SGHNT; CDR2 reads YYREEE (reference sequence). This CDR3 region has 19 residues. CDR3 amino acids: CASSLVLGTGLSGANVLTF. The DNA of the CDR3 is TGTGCCAGCAGCTTGGTCTTAGGGACAGGGTTGTCTGGGGCCAACGTCCTGACTTTC.

At least ten counts were recorded for this clonotype. This CDR3 reads CSAFPAEWETQYF. DNA of the CDR3: TGCAGTGCTTTCCCCGCGGAGTGGGAGACCCAGTACTTC. This rearrangement joins TRBV20-1 to TRBJ2-5, with no clear D. V shed 5 bases and J shed 5 bases, with 15 bases lying between them. The CDR3 has 13 residues. Germline CDR1 reads DFQATT; CDR2 reads SNEGSKA (reference sequence).

This clonotype was seen ten or more times. The gene calls are TRBV20-1 and TRBJ2-6; D is perhaps TRBD1 or TRBD2 (6 bases each). Germline loops: CDR1 DFQATT, CDR2 SNEGSKA (reference sequence). Trimming removed 4 bases at V and 0 bases at J, with 10 bases between. This CDR3 comprises 15 residues. The CDR3 is CSAKGGLSGANVLTF. The CDR3 DNA is TGCAGTGCTAAGGGGGGCCTCTCTGGGGCCAACGTCCTGACTTTC.

This clonotype was counted between two and nine times. The rearrangement links TRBV7-9 to TRBJ2-3; maybe TRBD2 (6 bases). The CDR3 sequence is 14 residues long. The V and J ends lost 5 bases and 2 bases respectively, with 11 bases between them. Germline assignment: CDR1 SEHNR and CDR2 FQNEAQ (reference sequence). The CDR3 here is CASSLRETTDTQYF. The CDR3, as DNA: TGTGCCAGCAGCCTCCGGGAGACCACAGATACGCAGTATTTT. The full variable domain, in which reference TRBV7-9 and TRBJ2-3 provide the parts outside the CDR3, is DTGVSQNPRHKITKRGQNVTFRCDPISEHNRLYWYRQTLGQGPEFLTYFQNEAQLEKSRLLSDRFSAERPKGSFSTLEIQRTEQGDSAMYLCASSLRETTDTQYFGPGTRLTVL.

This clonotype was counted ten times or more. The CDR3 region is CATSSLDSGANVLTF. DNA of the CDR3: TGTGCCACCAGCAGCCTGGACTCTGGGGCCAACGTCCTGACTTTC. This rearrangement joins TRBV15 to TRBJ2-6; D unresolved. The CDR3 has 15 amino acids. Germline V gene data show CDR1 as LNHNV and CDR2 as YYDKDF (reference sequence). Trimming stripped 3 bases from V and 0 bases from J, with 6 bases between.

The chain joins TRBV6-2 or TRBV6-3 to TRBJ2-7; TRBD1 matches at 8 bases. With V trimmed by 2 bases and J by 3 bases, 6 bases remained unmatched. This CDR3 contains 15 residues. Germline CDR1 is MNHEY and CDR2 is SVGEGT. The CDR3 here is CASSYQGASIYEQYF. The CDR3 DNA follows: TGTGCCAGCAGTTACCAGGGGGCGAGCATCTACGAGCAGTACTTC.

CDR3 sequence (DNA): TGCGCCAGCAGCGGGGGACAGCGAGCCTACGAGCAGTACTTC. This encodes CASSGGQRAYEQYF. V gene TRBV5-1 combines with J gene TRBJ2-7; TRBD1 agrees at 7 bases. V dropped 4 bases and J dropped 2; count of bases not matched to a gene: 6. Germline assignment: CDR1 SGHRS and CDR2 YFSETQ. There are 14 residues in the CDR3.

This clonotype was recorded at least ten times. The chain employs TRBV29-1 and TRBJ2-1; TRBD2 aligns across 10 bases. Germline lookup yields CDR1 SQVTM and CDR2 ANQGSEA. The junction had 7 bases not matched to a gene; V was cut back by 7 bases and J by 4 bases. This CDR3 contains 14 residues. The CDR3 region has the DNA TGCAGCGAATCTAGCGGGGGTCAGTACAATGAGCAGTTCTTC. Translating gives CSESSGGQYNEQFF.

The genes are TRBV20-1 and TRBJ2-1; tentatively, D is TRBD1 or TRBD2 (6 bases each). CDR1 is DFQATT and CDR2 is SNEGSKA in the germline V gene (reference sequence). V lost 3 bases to trimming and J lost 6 bases, with 21 bases between them. The CDR3 contains 16 residues. The CDR3 here is CSARGTTGAPANEQFF. The DNA of the CDR3 is TGCAGTGCTAGGGGTACTACGGGGGCCCCGGCCAATGAGCAGTTCTTC.

The V gene is TRBV29-1, the J gene TRBJ2-7; D is perhaps TRBD2 (5 bases). The CDR3 extends over 15 amino acids. V dropped 1 base and J dropped 4 bases, with 17 bases sitting between them. CDR1 and CDR2 (germline): SQVTM, ANQGSEA. The CDR3 is CSVEVPIARKYEQYF. The CDR3, as DNA: TGCAGCGTTGAAGTGCCCATAGCGAGGAAATACGAGCAGTACTTC.

This clonotype was detected only a few times. The chain recombines TRBV4-3 with TRBJ2-7; D unclear. Germline CDR1 and CDR2: LGHNA and YSLEER. V was cut by 2 bases and J by 2 bases, with 13 bases left in between. The CDR3 extends over 15 amino acids. The CDR3 DNA reads TGCGCCAGCAGCCAAAATGCAGGAAAAGCCTACGAGCAGTACTTC. Protein sequence: CASSQNAGKAYEQYF.